This record covers a single T cell receptor beta chain. Its antigen is undetermined. With 3 bases clipped from V and 5 bases from J, the junction kept 9 bases outside the gene matches. Germline V CDR1 and CDR2: MNHNS, SASEGT. The length of the CDR3 is 15 residues. This entry comes from a study of long-term antiretroviral therapy in people with HIV. The study's findings and limits: After ART, diversity increased yet remained lower than transplant donor controls.

Sequencing relied on immunoSEQ assay v3.0, run at survey level. Method: immunoSEQ multiplex PCR; TCRdb's copy keeps in-frame clones and lacks some. The sample has roughly 25,000 clones; 70% to 85% are singletons. The clonotype comes from a young man with HIV. The source material was unsorted PBMCs, sampled 0.7 years before starting antiretroviral therapy. V gene TRBV6-1 combines with J gene TRBJ1-1; 7 bases are shared with TRBD1. The CDR3 region is CASSDGTGAGTEAFF. The CDR3 DNA sequence: TGTGCCAGCAGTGATGGCACAGGGGCTGGGACTGAAGCTTTCTTT.